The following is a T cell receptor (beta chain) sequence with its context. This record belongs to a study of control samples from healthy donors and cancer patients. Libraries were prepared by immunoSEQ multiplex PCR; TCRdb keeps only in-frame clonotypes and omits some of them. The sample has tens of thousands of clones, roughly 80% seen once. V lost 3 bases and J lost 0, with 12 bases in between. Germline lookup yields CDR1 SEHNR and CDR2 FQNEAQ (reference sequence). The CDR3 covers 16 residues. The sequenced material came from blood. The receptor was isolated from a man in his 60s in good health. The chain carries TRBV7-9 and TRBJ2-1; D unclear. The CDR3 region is CASSLRQTLSYNEQFF. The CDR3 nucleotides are TGTGCCAGCAGCTTGCGGCAGACACTCTCCTACAATGAGCAGTTCTTC.